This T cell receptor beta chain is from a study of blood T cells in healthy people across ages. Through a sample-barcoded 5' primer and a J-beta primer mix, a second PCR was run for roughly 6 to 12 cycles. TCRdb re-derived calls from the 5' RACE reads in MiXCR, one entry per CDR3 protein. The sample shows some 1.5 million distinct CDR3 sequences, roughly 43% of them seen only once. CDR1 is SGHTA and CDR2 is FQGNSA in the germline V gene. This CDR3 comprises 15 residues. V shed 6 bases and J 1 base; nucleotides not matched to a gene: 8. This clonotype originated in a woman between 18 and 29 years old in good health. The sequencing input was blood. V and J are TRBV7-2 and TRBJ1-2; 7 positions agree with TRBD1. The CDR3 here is CASRLGGAGNYGYTF. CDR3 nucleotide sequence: TGTGCCAGCAGACTAGGGGGCGCGGGTAACTATGGCTACACCTTC.